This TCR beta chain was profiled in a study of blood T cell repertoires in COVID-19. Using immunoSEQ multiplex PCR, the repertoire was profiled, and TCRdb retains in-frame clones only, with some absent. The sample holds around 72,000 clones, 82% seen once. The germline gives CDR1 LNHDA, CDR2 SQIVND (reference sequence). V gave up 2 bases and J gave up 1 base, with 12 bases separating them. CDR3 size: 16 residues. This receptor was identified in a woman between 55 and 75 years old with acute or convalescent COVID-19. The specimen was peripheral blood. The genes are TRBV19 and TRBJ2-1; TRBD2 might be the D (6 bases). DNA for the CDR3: TGTGCCAGTAGTATATTTCAGGGAGGTTCCTACAATGAGCAGTTCTTC. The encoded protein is CASSIFQGGSYNEQFF.